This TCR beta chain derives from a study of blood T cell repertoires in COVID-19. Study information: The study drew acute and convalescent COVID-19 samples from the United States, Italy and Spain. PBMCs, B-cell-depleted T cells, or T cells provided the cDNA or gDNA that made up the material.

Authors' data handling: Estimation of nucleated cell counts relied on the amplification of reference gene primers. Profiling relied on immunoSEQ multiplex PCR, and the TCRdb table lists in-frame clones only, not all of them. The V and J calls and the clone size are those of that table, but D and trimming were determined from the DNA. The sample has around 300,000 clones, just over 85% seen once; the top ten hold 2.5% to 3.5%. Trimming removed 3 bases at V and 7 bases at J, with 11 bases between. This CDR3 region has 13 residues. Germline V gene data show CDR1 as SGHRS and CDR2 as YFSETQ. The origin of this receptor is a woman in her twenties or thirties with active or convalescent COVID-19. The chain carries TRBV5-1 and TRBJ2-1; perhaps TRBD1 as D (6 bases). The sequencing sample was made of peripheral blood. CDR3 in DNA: TGCGCCAGCAGCTCGAACAGGGTAAATGAGCAGTTCTTC. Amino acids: CASSSNRVNEQFF. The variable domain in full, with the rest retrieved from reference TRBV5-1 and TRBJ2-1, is KAGVTQTPRYLIKTRGQQVTLSCSPISGHRSVSWYQQTPGQGLQFLFEYFSETQRNKGNFPGRFSGRQFSNSRSEMNVSTLELGDSALYLCASSSNRVNEQFFGPGTRLTVL.